These T cell receptor beta chains were read from a single sample in a study of tumor-infiltrating lymphocytes in primary liver carcinoma. TCRdb independently ran MiXCR on the multiplex PCR reads; one entry per CDR3 protein. In the table there are around 170,000 distinct CDR3 sequences, 50% to 75% of which are singletons. Input material: peripheral blood. The receptor source for this set is a man aged 40-55 years with primary liver carcinoma and hepatitis B virus infection. Each CDR3 is given with its conserved first and last residue. A D gene is named only where the DNA matches it firmly. The size field is filled for only some rows; it gives once, few, many or a size class.

v_gene: TRBV7-9; abundance: -; d_gene: TRBD2; j_gene: TRBJ2-3; CDR3aa: CASSLQPGLAGDDTQYF; CDR3nt: TGTGCCAGCAGCCTCCAACCGGGACTAGCGGGAGATGATACGCAGTACTTT
v_gene: TRBV29-1; abundance: many; d_gene: -; j_gene: TRBJ2-2; CDR3aa: CSVSRDSGTGELFF; CDR3nt: TGCAGCGTTTCTCGCGATTCGGGAACCGGGGAGCTGTTTTTT
v_gene: TRBV11-1; abundance: -; d_gene: TRBD1; j_gene: TRBJ2-2; CDR3aa: CARGRGQGATGELLF; CDR3nt: TGTGCCAGAGGACGGGGACAGGGCGCGACCGGGGAGCTGCTTTTT
v_gene: TRBV12-3/TRBV12-4; abundance: -; d_gene: -; j_gene: TRBJ2-1; CDR3aa: CASSKSNDQFF; CDR3nt: TGTGCCAGCAGTAAAAGCAACGATCAGTTCTTC
v_gene: TRBV11-2; abundance: many; d_gene: -; j_gene: TRBJ2-6; CDR3aa: CASSGMSGANVLTF; CDR3nt: TGTGCCAGCAGTGGGATGTCTGGGGCCAACGTCCTGACTTTC
v_gene: TRBV28; abundance: -; d_gene: TRBD1; j_gene: TRBJ2-7; CDR3aa: CASSTKVRGREQYF; CDR3nt: TGTGCCAGCAGTACAAAAGTCAGGGGGCGCGAGCAGTACTTC
v_gene: TRBV11-2; abundance: -; d_gene: TRBD2; j_gene: TRBJ2-7; CDR3aa: CAGSAPGLADSDEQYF; CDR3nt: TGTGCCGGCAGCGCCCCGGGACTAGCGGATTCTGACGAGCAGTACTTC
v_gene: TRBV11-2; abundance: -; d_gene: TRBD1; j_gene: TRBJ1-4; CDR3aa: CTSSSGQKNEKLFF; CDR3nt: TGTACTAGCAGCTCGGGACAGAAAAATGAAAAACTGTTTTTT
v_gene: TRBV9; abundance: -; d_gene: -; j_gene: TRBJ1-2; CDR3aa: CASSVDPDTTNYGYTF; CDR3nt: TGTGCCAGCAGCGTAGATCCGGACACCACTAACTATGGCTACACCTTC
v_gene: TRBV5-1; abundance: once; d_gene: -; j_gene: TRBJ2-7; CDR3aa: CASTTGPLSHEQYF; CDR3nt: TGCGCCAGCACCACGGGACCTCTGTCCCACGAGCAGTACTTC